This TCR beta chain stems from a study of control samples from healthy donors and cancer patients. Sequencing used immunoSEQ multiplex PCR; TCRdb keeps in-frame clones, though not all of them. Here the sample spans about 57,000 clones, approximately 90% being singletons. Germline V gene data show CDR1 as SNHLY and CDR2 as FYNNEI. The CDR3 sequence is 13 residues long. Trimming shortened V by 0 bases and J by 1 base, and 0 bases separated the two germline ends. Sequencing used PBMCs. This clonotype originated in a young man with colorectal cancer. The chain couples TRBV2 to TRBJ2-2; D remains ambiguous. CDR3 nucleotides: TGTGCCAGCAGTGAAGCGAACACCGGGGAGCTGTTTTTT. Its protein is CASSEANTGELFF.